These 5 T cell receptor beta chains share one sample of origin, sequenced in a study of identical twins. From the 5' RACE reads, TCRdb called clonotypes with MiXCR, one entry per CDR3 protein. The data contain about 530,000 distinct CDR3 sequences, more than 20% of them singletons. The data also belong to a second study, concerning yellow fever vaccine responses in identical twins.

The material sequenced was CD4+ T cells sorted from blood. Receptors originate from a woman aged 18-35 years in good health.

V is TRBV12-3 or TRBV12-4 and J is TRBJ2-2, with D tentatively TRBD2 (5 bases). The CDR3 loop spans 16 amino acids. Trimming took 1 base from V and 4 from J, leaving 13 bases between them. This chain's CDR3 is CASSLVVASPTGELFF. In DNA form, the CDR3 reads TGTGCCAGCAGTTTAGTTGTGGCTAGCCCCACCGGGGAGCTGTTTTTT.

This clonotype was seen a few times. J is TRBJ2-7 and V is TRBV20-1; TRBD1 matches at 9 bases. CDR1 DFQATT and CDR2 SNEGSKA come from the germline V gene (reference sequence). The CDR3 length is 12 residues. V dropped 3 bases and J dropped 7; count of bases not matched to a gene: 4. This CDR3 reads CSASHRGLEQYF. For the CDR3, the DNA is TGCAGTGCTAGTCACAGGGGGCTTGAGCAGTACTTC.

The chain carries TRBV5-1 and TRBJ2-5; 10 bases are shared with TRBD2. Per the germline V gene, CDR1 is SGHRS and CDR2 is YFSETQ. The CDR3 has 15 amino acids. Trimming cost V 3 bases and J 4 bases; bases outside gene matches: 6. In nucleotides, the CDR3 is TGCGCCAGCAGCTCGCTCCTAGCGGGGGCAGAGACCCAGTACTTC. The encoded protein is CASSSLLAGAETQYF.

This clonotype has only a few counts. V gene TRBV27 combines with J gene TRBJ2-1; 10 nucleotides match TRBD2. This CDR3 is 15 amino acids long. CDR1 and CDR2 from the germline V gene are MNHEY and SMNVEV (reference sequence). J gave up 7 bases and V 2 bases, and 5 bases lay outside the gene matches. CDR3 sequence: CASSLPSGSGNEQFF. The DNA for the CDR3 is TGTGCCAGCAGTTTACCTAGCGGGAGCGGGAATGAGCAGTTCTTC.

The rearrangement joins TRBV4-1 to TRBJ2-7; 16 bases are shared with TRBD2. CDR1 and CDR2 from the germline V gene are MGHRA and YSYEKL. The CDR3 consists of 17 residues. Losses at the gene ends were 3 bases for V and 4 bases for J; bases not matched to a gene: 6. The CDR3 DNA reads TGCGCCAGCAGCCAGCTGGGACTAGCGGGAGGGCCTTACGAGCAGTACTTC. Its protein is CASSQLGLAGGPYEQYF.